This T cell receptor (beta chain) originates from a study of cytomegalovirus exposure and HLA in healthy donors. Study-wide findings and caveats: Most TCR sequences showed up rarely, but some public TCRs showed up in many donors. A few chains tied to CMV proved CMV antigen-specific in vitro. The listing of 150 to 200 TCR beta chains classed them as cytomegalovirus-associated. From TCR beta sequences, most subjects' HLA-A and HLA-B alleles were reportedly predicted accurately.

Trimming pared 1 base from V and 4 bases from J, leaving 7 bases between. The CDR3 length is 14 residues. Per the germline V gene, CDR1 is SGHTA and CDR2 is FQGNSA. Both 60 Vbeta primers and 13 Jbeta primers went into the PCR. Repertoires were generated with immunoSEQ multiplex PCR, while TCRdb's copy carries only in-frame clones and drops some. The sample lists under 200,000 clones, 55% to 70% occurring once. This clone was seen a few times. Antigen: not known. This rearrangement joins TRBV7-2 to TRBJ2-2; weak D call: TRBD1 (5 bases). Sequenced input: PBMCs. This sequence was found in a woman aged 40 to 49 in good health and CMV-seropositive. CDR3 nucleotide sequence: TGTGCCAGCAGCTTAGGGGGCGGCACCGGGGAGCTGTTTTTT. Translation: CASSLGGGTGELFF.